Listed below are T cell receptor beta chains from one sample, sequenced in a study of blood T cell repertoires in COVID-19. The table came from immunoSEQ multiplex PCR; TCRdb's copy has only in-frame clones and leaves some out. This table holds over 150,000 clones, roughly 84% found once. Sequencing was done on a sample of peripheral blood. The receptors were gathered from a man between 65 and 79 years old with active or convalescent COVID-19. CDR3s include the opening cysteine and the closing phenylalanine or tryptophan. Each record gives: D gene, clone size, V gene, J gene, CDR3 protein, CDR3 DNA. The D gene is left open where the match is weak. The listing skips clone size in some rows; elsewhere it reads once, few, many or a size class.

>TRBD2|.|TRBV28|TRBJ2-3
CASSLLAGGGSTDTQYF
TGTGCCAGCAGTTTACTAGCGGGAGGGGGGAGCACAGATACGCAGTATTTT
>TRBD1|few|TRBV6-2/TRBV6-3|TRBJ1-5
CASSQRGTGDQPQHF
TGTGCCAGCAGCCAACGAGGGACAGGGGATCAGCCCCAGCATTTT
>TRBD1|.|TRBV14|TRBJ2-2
CASSPPGGPNTGELFF
TGTGCCAGCAGCCCTCCAGGGGGCCCGAACACCGGGGAGCTGTTTTTT
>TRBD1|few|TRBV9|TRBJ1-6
CASSPRDRLSSYNSPLHF
TGTGCCAGCAGCCCGAGGGACAGGCTGAGCTCCTATAATTCACCCCTCCACTTT
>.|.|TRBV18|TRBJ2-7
CASSPPGRSVYEQYF
TGTGCCAGCTCACCACCGGGGAGGTCGGTCTACGAGCAGTACTTC
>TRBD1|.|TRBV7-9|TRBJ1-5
CASSWGQKNQPQHF
TGTGCCAGCAGCTGGGGACAGAAAAATCAGCCCCAGCATTTT
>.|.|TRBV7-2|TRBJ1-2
CASSLDWGENYGYTF
TGTGCCAGCAGCTTAGACTGGGGCGAGAACTATGGCTACACCTTC
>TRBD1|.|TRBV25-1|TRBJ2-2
CASRATGDTGELFF
TGTGCCAGCAGGGCGACAGGGGACACCGGGGAGCTGTTTTTT
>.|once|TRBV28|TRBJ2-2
CASDGRANTGELFF
TGTGCCAGCGATGGGCGGGCAAACACCGGGGAGCTGTTTTTT
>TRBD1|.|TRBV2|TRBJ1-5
CASSKDRGSNQPQHF
TGTGCCAGCAGCAAGGACAGGGGCAGCAATCAGCCCCAGCATTTT
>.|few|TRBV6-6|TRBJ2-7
CASSYGAWSYEQYF
TGTGCCAGCAGTTACGGGGCATGGAGCTACGAGCAGTACTTC
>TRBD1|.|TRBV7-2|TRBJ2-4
CASSLASSGTGDRSDQYF
TGTGCCAGCAGCTTAGCCTCCTCCGGGACAGGGGACCGATCTGATCAGTACTTC
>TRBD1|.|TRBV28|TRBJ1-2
CASSGTGVRGYTF
TGTGCCAGCAGTGGGACAGGAGTTCGAGGCTACACCTTC
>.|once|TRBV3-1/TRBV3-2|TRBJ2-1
CASRSRTGLAGEGNEQFF
TGTGCCAGCAGGTCCAGGACAGGGTTAGCGGGAGAAGGCAATGAGCAGTTCTTC
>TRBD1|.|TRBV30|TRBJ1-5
CAWSEGQGQNQPQHF
TGTGCCTGGAGTGAGGGACAGGGGCAGAATCAGCCCCAGCATTTT
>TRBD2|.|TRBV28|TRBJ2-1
CASSRGSSGYNEQFF
TGTGCCAGCAGTCGAGGGTCTAGCGGTTACAATGAGCAGTTCTTC
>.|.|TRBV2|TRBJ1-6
CASTGRESPLHF
TGTGCCAGCACCGGGCGGGAATCACCCCTCCACTTT
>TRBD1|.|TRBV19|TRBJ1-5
CASSRQGPGVQPQHF
TGTGCCAGTAGTCGACAGGGGCCCGGGGTTCAGCCCCAGCATTTT
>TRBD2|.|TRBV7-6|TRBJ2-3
CASSRGTSADTQYF
TGTGCCAGCAGCCGCGGGACTAGCGCGGATACGCAGTATTTT
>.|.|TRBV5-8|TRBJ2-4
CASSLTGTLLAKNIQYF
TGTGCCAGCAGCCTGACAGGAACCTTACTAGCCAAAAACATTCAGTACTTC
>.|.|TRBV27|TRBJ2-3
CASSGGALKLEDTQYF
TGTGCCAGCAGTGGCGGGGCCCTCAAATTGGAAGATACGCAGTATTTT
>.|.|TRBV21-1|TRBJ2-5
CASSTRLAEETQYF
TGTGCCAGCAGCACCCGACTAGCCGAGGAGACCCAGTACTTC
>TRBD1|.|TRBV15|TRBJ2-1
CATSRAWDRGNNEQFF
TGTGCCACCAGCAGAGCCTGGGACAGGGGGAACAATGAGCAGTTCTTC
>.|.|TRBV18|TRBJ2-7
CASSPGQRTYEQYF
TGTGCCAGCTCACCCGGACAGAGAACCTACGAGCAGTACTTC
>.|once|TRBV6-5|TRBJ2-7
CASSYHQTGSEQYF
TGTGCCAGCAGTTACCACCAAACGGGGAGCGAGCAGTACTTC
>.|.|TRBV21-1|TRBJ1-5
CASSKVGAQPQHF
TGTGCCAGCAGCAAAGTGGGGGCTCAGCCCCAGCATTTT
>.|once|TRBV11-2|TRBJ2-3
CASSRGTVSTDTQYF
TGTGCCAGCAGCCGGGGGACAGTTAGCACAGATACGCAGTATTTT
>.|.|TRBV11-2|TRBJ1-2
CASSLRLYGYTF
TGTGCCAGCAGCTTACGGTTATATGGCTACACCTTC
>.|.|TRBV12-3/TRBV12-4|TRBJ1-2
CASSLRTAYGYTF
TGTGCCAGCAGTTTAAGGACAGCTTATGGCTACACCTTC
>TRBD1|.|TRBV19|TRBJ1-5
CASSRGDRGGSQPQHF
TGTGCCAGTAGTCGGGGGGACAGGGGGGGAAGTCAGCCCCAGCATTTT
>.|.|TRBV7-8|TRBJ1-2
CASSLVLSASEYGYTF
TGTGCCAGCAGCTTAGTGTTGTCAGCGAGTGAATATGGCTACACCTTC
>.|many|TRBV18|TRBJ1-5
CASSPLGHYNQPQHF
TGTGCCAGCTCACCCTTAGGACACTACAATCAGCCCCAGCATTTT
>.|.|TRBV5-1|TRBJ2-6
CASSPQGPGANVLTF
TGCGCCAGCAGCCCACAGGGCCCTGGGGCCAACGTCCTGACTTTC
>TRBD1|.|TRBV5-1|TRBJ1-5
CASSWGQGNQPQHF
TGCGCCAGCAGCTGGGGACAGGGTAATCAGCCCCAGCATTTT
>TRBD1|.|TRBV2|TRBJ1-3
CASSRGRRTGGSSGNTIYF
TGTGCCAGCAGTCGGGGCCGGAGGACAGGGGGGAGCTCTGGAAACACCATATATTTT
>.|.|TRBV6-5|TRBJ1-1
CASSYRGDTEAFF
TGTGCCAGCAGTTACAGGGGTGACACTGAAGCTTTCTTT
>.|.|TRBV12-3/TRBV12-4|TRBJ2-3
CASSPDRHRQYF
TGTGCCAGCAGCCCTGACAGGCATAGGCAGTATTTT
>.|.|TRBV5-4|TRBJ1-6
CASSLDPGGSPLHF
TGTGCCAGCAGCCTCGACCCCGGCGGTTCACCCCTCCACTTT
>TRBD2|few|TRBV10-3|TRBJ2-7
CAIGGGAYEQYF
TGTGCCATCGGCGGGGGGGCCTACGAGCAGTACTTC
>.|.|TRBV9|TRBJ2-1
CASSSTGLNNEQFF
TGTGCCAGCAGTTCAACAGGGCTCAACAATGAGCAGTTCTTC
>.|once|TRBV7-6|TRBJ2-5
CASSLARFGRETQYF
TGTGCCAGCAGCTTAGCGCGGTTTGGGAGAGAGACCCAGTACTTC
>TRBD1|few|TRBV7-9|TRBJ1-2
CASSLRQGFGYTF
TGTGCCAGCAGCCTACGACAGGGATTTGGCTACACCTTC
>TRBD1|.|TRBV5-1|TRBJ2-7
CASSTGQGIHEQYF
TGCGCCAGCAGCACGGGACAGGGGATCCACGAGCAGTACTTC
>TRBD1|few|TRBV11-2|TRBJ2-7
CASSSRQGAYEQYF
TGTGCCAGCAGCTCCCGACAGGGCGCCTACGAGCAGTACTTC
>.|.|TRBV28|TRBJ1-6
CASTLRGSNRSPLHF
TGTGCCAGCACTCTACGAGGGTCAAATCGATCACCCCTCCACTTT
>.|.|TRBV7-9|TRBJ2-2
CASSPQGGDTGELFF
TGTGCCAGCAGCCCTCAGGGTGGGGACACCGGGGAGCTGTTTTTT
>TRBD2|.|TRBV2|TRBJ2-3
CASTPSSGGWGTQYF
TGTGCCAGCACCCCATCTAGCGGGGGATGGGGTACGCAGTATTTT
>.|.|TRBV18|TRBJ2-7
CASSPMEGVEQYF
TGTGCCAGCTCACCAATGGAAGGAGTAGAGCAGTACTTC
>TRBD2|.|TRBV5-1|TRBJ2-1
CASSSVAGDYNEQFF
TGCGCCAGCAGCTCCGTAGCGGGAGACTACAATGAGCAGTTCTTC
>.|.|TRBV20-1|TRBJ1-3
CSASLRGDTIYF
TGCAGTGCTAGTCTCCGCGGGGACACCATATATTTT
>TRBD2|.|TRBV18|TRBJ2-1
CASSATSGFGSSYNEQFF
TGTGCCAGCTCAGCGACTAGCGGGTTCGGTAGCTCCTACAATGAGCAGTTCTTC
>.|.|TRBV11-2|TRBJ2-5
CASSFLETQYF
TGTGCCAGCAGCTTTCTAGAGACCCAGTACTTC
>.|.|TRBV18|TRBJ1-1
CASSPGRGVNTEAFF
TGTGCCAGCTCACCTGGCCGCGGAGTGAACACTGAAGCTTTCTTT
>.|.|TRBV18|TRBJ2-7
CASSPSGILTYEQYF
TGTGCCAGCTCCCCCTCGGGAATACTTACCTACGAGCAGTACTTC
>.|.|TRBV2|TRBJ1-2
CASSDEGTTSLRGYTF
TGTGCCAGCAGTGATGAGGGCACGACGTCTCTTAGGGGCTACACCTTC
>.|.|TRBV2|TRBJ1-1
CASKTWMNTEAFF
TGTGCCAGCAAGACATGGATGAACACTGAAGCTTTCTTT
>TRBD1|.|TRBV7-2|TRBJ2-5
CASSPGWTGKETQYF
TGTGCCAGCAGCCCAGGGTGGACAGGGAAAGAGACCCAGTACTTC
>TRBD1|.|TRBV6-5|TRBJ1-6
CASSPGTGVSPLHF
TGTGCCAGCAGCCCCGGGACAGGCGTCTCACCCCTCCACTTT
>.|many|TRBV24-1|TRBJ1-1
CATRGGTEAFF
TGTGCCACCAGGGGGGGAACTGAAGCTTTCTTT
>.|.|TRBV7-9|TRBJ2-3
CASSRTGNTDTQYF
TGTGCCAGCAGCCGGACCGGGAACACAGATACGCAGTATTTT